This TCR beta chain appears in the sequencing data of a study of shared clonotypes between healthy human individuals. The data were produced by immunoSEQ multiplex PCR, yet TCRdb's version contains in-frame clones alone and is incomplete. The sample carries around 2.1 million clones, 93% recorded once. The CDR3 is 13 amino acids. Germline CDR1 is MNHEY and CDR2 is SMNVEV (reference sequence). The V end lost 9 bases, the J end lost 5 bases, and 16 bases lay between the germline ends. Naive CD8 cells were CD45RO-negative, positively selected for CCR7, excluding terminally differentiated effector memory CD45RA+ cells.

The rearrangement links TRBV27 to TRBJ2-5, with TRBD1 as a possible D gene (6 bases). The TCR was taken from a man aged 18 to 30 in good health. Some clones in this sample may be carry-over from other donors' samples. The material sequenced was naive CD8+ T cells from PBMCs. The DNA of the CDR3 is TGTGCCAGTTGGGCCCAGGGGTGGGAGACCCAGTACTTC. Amino acids: CASWAQGWETQYF.